This is a list of T cell receptor beta chains from one sample in a study of radiotherapy plus CTLA-4 blockade in lung cancer. Only in-frame clones appear in the TCRdb table, and some are missing; sequencing was by immunoSEQ multiplex PCR. The repertoire consists of more than 90,000 clones, with about four fifths occurring once and the leading ten covering 5% to 5.5%. The material was peripheral blood, obtained from a patient treated with radiotherapy plus ipilimumab. The source is a human donor with non-small cell lung cancer who had a partial response to radiotherapy plus ipilimumab. Each CDR3 is given with its conserved first and last residue. Each record gives: clone size, D gene, V gene, J gene, CDR3 DNA, CDR3 protein. A D gene is named only where the DNA matches it firmly. Some rows mark clone size as missing; the rest say once, few, many or name a class of expanded clone.

>NA|NA|TRBV9|TRBJ2-5
TGTGCCAGCAGCGTAGGCCAACTACGGGAGACCCAGTACTTC
CASSVGQLRETQYF
>few|TRBD1|TRBV7-2|TRBJ2-2
TGTGCCAGCAGCTTAACCGGGACAGGGATGATCGGGGAGCTGTTTTTT
CASSLTGTGMIGELFF
>once|NA|TRBV19|TRBJ1-2
TGTGCCAGTAGTATAGATGAACAGGCTAATAACTATGGCTACACCTTC
CASSIDEQANNYGYTF
>NA|NA|TRBV4-3|TRBJ2-1
TGCGCCAGCAGCCAGCAGCTAGGGGGATCGGGAGGTGAGCAGTTCTTC
CASSQQLGGSGGEQFF
>NA|NA|TRBV7-2|TRBJ1-4
TGTGCCAGCAGCTTATATGCAGGGGACAATGAAAAACTGTTTTTT
CASSLYAGDNEKLFF
>NA|NA|TRBV27|TRBJ2-6
TGTGCCAGCAGTCAGCGGGTCTCTGGGGCCAACGTCCTGACTTTC
CASSQRVSGANVLTF
>NA|NA|TRBV5-1|TRBJ2-1
TGCGCCAGCAGCTTGGGGGACAACAACAATGAGCAGTTCTTC
CASSLGDNNNEQFF
>once|NA|TRBV4-2|TRBJ2-3
TGTGCCAGCAGCCAAGCAGGAGCGGAAGATACGCAGTATTTT
CASSQAGAEDTQYF
>NA|TRBD2|TRBV9|TRBJ2-3
TGTGCCAGCAGTCAAGGACTAGAGGAGGGCTATACGCAGTATTTT
CASSQGLEEGYTQYF
>NA|NA|TRBV5-6|TRBJ2-6
TGTGCCAGCAGCTCTAATACAGCTTCTGGGGCCAACGTCCTGACTTTC
CASSSNTASGANVLTF
>NA|NA|TRBV5-8|TRBJ2-3
TGTGCCAGCAGCTTGACACACCGCACAGATACGCAGTATTTT
CASSLTHRTDTQYF
>NA|TRBD1|TRBV7-2|TRBJ1-3
TGTGCCAGCAGCCAATTTGGAGGGGGCACAAGTGGAAACACCATATATTTT
CASSQFGGGTSGNTIYF
>NA|TRBD2|TRBV30|TRBJ2-1
TGTGCCTGGACTAGCGGGAGGGCCTTGTCTGAGCAGTTCTTC
CAWTSGRALSEQFF
>NA|TRBD2|TRBV6-5|TRBJ2-7
TGTGCCACCGAACCCAGCGGGAGTTACGAGCAGTACTTC
CATEPSGSYEQYF
>NA|TRBD1|TRBV28|TRBJ1-4
TGTGCCAGCAGTTTATTGGGACAGCGAAATGAAAAACTGTTTTTT
CASSLLGQRNEKLFF
>NA|NA|TRBV6-5|TRBJ1-1
TGTGCCAGCAGTTACGGCAAGACTGAAGCTTTCTTT
CASSYGKTEAFF
>NA|NA|TRBV2|TRBJ2-2
TGTGCCAGCATCCTCCTCCCTAGCAGGAACACCGGGGAGCTGTTTTTT
CASILLPSRNTGELFF
>NA|NA|TRBV6-5|TRBJ2-3
TGTGCCAGCAGTTACTCTCGCGGGGGCACAGATACGCAGTATTTT
CASSYSRGGTDTQYF
>few|TRBD1|TRBV7-9|TRBJ2-7
TGTGCCAGCAGCTTAGGCGGACAGGGGGGTTCCGGCGAGCAGTACTTC
CASSLGGQGGSGEQYF
>NA|NA|TRBV4-1|TRBJ2-7
TGCGCCAGCAGCCAAGGAGAACGGGTCTACGAGCAGTACTTC
CASSQGERVYEQYF
>NA|NA|TRBV18|TRBJ2-7
TGTGCCAGCTCACCTCGAGGCAGGGCCGGGTACGAGCAGTACTTC
CASSPRGRAGYEQYF
>NA|NA|TRBV15|TRBJ1-1
TGTGCCACCAGCAGTCGACCCGGGACACCAGCTTTCTTT
CATSSRPGTPAFF